This T cell receptor (beta chain) was captured by sequencing in a study of T cell changes during pregnancy in multiple sclerosis. This CDR3 has 14 amino acids. Germline V CDR1 and CDR2: LNHDA, SQIVND (reference sequence). Unmatched junction bases numbered 5, after V lost 3 bases and J lost 5 bases. Only in-frame clones appear in the TCRdb table, and some are missing; sequencing was by immunoSEQ multiplex PCR. The sample yields tens of thousands of clones, around 92% seen once. The receptor's source is a female donor with multiple sclerosis, enrolled in a pregnancy study. The chain has TRBV19 and TRBJ2-3; 7 nucleotides align to TRBD1. The material was peripheral blood, obtained after pregnancy. CDR3 region: CASSMRGHRDTQYF. CDR3 in DNA: TGTGCCAGTAGTATGAGGGGGCATAGAGATACGCAGTATTTT.